This is a list of T cell receptor beta chains from one sample in a study of technical replicates of blood from several donors. Measured with immunoSEQ multiplex PCR; TCRdb has only the in-frame clones, and not every one. The sample gives about 88,000 clones, around 92% of which show up once; roughly 0.25% is in the top ten. Source material: T cells isolated from PBMCs. The receptors were sampled from a human donor in good health. The CDR3 runs from the conserved cysteine through the conserved F or W. The size entry is marked missing in some rows and otherwise reads once, few, many or a size class.

cdr3_length,clone_size,v_call,j_call,cdr3_aa
17,-,TRBV5-4,TRBJ1-2,CASSLDTRLGGYYGYTF
16,-,TRBV6-5,TRBJ2-1,CASSYSTGGGDNEQFF
15,few,TRBV18,TRBJ2-3,CASSPVQGELGTQYF
14,-,TRBV29-1,TRBJ2-3,CSVLRDRSTDTQYF
14,-,TRBV11-3,TRBJ1-4,CASSSRQGLEKLFF
15,few,TRBV19,TRBJ2-2,CATRYRGTNTGELFF
11,-,TRBV10-1,TRBJ1-1,CASQHRGEAFF
15,once,TRBV6-4,TRBJ2-1,CASSDGTSSYNEQFF
15,-,TRBV6-1,TRBJ2-3,CASSEVRLATDTQYF
15,-,TRBV2,TRBJ1-2,CASSGSTAAINGYTF
13,-,TRBV7-9,TRBJ2-1,CASSPQGQGEQFF
15,few,TRBV6-6,TRBJ2-7,CASSYKQGASYEQYF
16,-,TRBV7-6,TRBJ2-7,CASSSIRDRGSYEQYF
13,-,TRBV5-4,TRBJ2-3,CASNAGRTDTQYF
12,-,TRBV6-1,TRBJ1-1,CASTGTPAEAFF
15,few,TRBV7-9,TRBJ1-4,CASSRQEATNEKLFF
12,-,TRBV4-1,TRBJ2-1,CASSPKGGEQFF
12,-,TRBV2,TRBJ2-1,CASSSGDNEQFF
14,-,TRBV7-9,TRBJ1-2,CASSLGTGEYGYTF
15,-,TRBV6-1,TRBJ1-6,CASSEISPYNSPLHF
15,-,TRBV5-1,TRBJ2-3,CASSLGLGDRDTQYF
19,-,TRBV4-1,TRBJ1-1,CASSQIPGTGGGKNTEAFF
15,once,TRBV6-5,TRBJ2-1,CASSYRGQGYYEQFF
13,-,TRBV19,TRBJ1-2,CASSIDGIYGYTF
18,-,TRBV5-1,TRBJ1-2,CASSSTFKNRDRLYGYTF
15,-,TRBV5-8,TRBJ2-2,CASSHRTGNTGELFF
16,-,TRBV7-2,TRBJ2-3,CASRGGAGLSTDTQYF
13,-,TRBV2,TRBJ2-7,CASSSSGRYEQYF
13,-,TRBV5-6,TRBJ2-7,CASSPGTGSEQYF
14,-,TRBV6-5,TRBJ1-6,CASSYWGDNSPLHF
15,-,TRBV27,TRBJ2-7,CASSPLGLSRYEQYF
18,-,TRBV28,TRBJ2-3,CASSLYHPGTGPTDTQYF
14,-,TRBV28,TRBJ2-7,CAPRRARQGYGQYF
11,-,TRBV5-1,TRBJ2-5,CASRGEGTQYF
17,-,TRBV28,TRBJ2-7,CATLAGSGRALSYEQYF
14,-,TRBV27,TRBJ2-7,CASSTVQGSYEQYF
14,-,TRBV6-5,TRBJ1-2,CASSSPGTGYGYTF
14,-,TRBV5-5,TRBJ1-1,CASSEHTGGGEAFF
12,-,TRBV7-9,TRBJ2-5,CASSPQGETQYF
16,-,TRBV7-9,TRBJ2-4,CASSLSPGLLKNIQYF
12,-,TRBV29-1,TRBJ1-1,CSVEASSTEAFF
15,-,TRBV30,TRBJ2-1,CAWDLTGVPYNEQFF
11,once,TRBV10-3,TRBJ2-7,CAIIQTYEQYF
15,-,TRBV10-3,TRBJ1-2,CAIRQDSNSNYGYTF
13,-,TRBV6-5,TRBJ1-1,CASSYSSNTEAFF